This entry features one T cell receptor (beta chain) sequence. The CDR3 is made up of 14 amino acids. Losses at the gene ends were 3 bases for V and 4 bases for J; bases not matched to a gene: 4. Germline-derived CDR1 and CDR2 are KGHSH and LQKENI. This sample stems from a study of blood T cell repertoires in COVID-19. In the original processing: Researchers report that nucleated cell counts were estimated from reference gene primer amplification. Sequencing was performed with immunoSEQ multiplex PCR; in TCRdb, only in-frame clones are kept and a portion is missing. D and trimming come from the DNA, and the V and J calls and clone size come from that table. The sample gives about 120,000 clones, approximately 71% of which show up once; 6.5% to 9% is in the top ten.

The chain employs TRBV18 and TRBJ2-7; 9 bases align to TRBD2. The sequence was obtained from a human donor in a cohort sampled during active COVID-19. Material for sequencing was peripheral blood. The CDR3 DNA sequence: TGTGCCAGCTCACCGGTAGCGGGGGAATACGAGCAGTACTTC. The encoded protein is CASSPVAGEYEQYF.